The present TCR beta chain was sequenced within a study of T cells in tuberculosis. Method: immunoSEQ multiplex PCR; TCRdb's copy keeps in-frame clones and lacks some. The table records approximately 88,000 clones, approximately 90% of them present only once. Germline CDR1 SGHNT, CDR2 YYREEE (reference sequence). The ends lost 0 bases at V and 7 bases at J; junction bases unmatched: 5. CDR3 size: 14 residues. After thawing and overnight rest, PBMC were stained with GMM-loaded CD1B tetramer, viability dye and anti-CD3 for sorting. C32 glucose monomycolate from Rhodococcus equi was loaded onto the CD1B tetramers.

Sequenced material: CD1b-GMM tetramer-negative cells sorted from PBMCs. The receptor's source is an adult woman with latent tuberculosis. The V gene is TRBV5-4, the J gene TRBJ1-2; 8 bases are a match to TRBD1. DNA for the CDR3: TGTGCCAGCAGCTTGGGCAGGGGGCAAGGTGGCTACACCTTC. This codes for CASSLGRGQGGYTF.